Given below is one T cell receptor beta chain in context. The antigen remains undetermined. This record belongs to a study of shared clonotypes between healthy human individuals. Study results and limitations: Of the naive CD4 clonotypes, approximately 5% were shared across a few donors.

The CDR3 is made up of 14 amino acids. Germline CDR1 and CDR2: PRHDT and FYEKMQ (reference sequence). Trimming took off 3 bases at V and 7 bases at J, with 12 bases between the two ends. Per sorted-subset replicate PCR, input was around 220 ng DNA, representing about 30,000 T cell genomes. The repertoire was sequenced with immunoSEQ multiplex PCR; TCRdb's copy has only in-frame clones and lacks some. The sample lists about a million clones; around 74% were seen once. The sequenced material came from memory CD4+ T cells sorted from blood. The subset here: CD45RA-negative fraction. The V gene is TRBV13, the J gene TRBJ2-2; a possible D gene is TRBD1 (6 bases). This receptor was obtained from a man between 18 and 35 years old in good health. The CDR3 loop reads CASSFLGGIGELFF. CDR3 DNA: TGTGCCAGCAGCTTCCTAGGGGGAATCGGGGAGCTGTTTTTT.